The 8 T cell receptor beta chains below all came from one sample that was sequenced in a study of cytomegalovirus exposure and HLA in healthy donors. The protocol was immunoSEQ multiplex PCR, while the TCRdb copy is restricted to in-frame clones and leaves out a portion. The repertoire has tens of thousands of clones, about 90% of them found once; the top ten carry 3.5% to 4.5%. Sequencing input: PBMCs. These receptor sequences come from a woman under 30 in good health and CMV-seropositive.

The CDR3 spells CASSEDSGRPYNEQFF. The CDR3 bases are TGTGCCAGCAGTGAGGATAGCGGGAGGCCTTACAATGAGCAGTTCTTC. The chain has TRBV6-1 and TRBJ2-1, with TRBD2 matching over 10 bases. This CDR3 has 16 residues. Germline lookup yields CDR1 MNHNS and CDR2 SASEGT. Losses at the gene ends were 3 bases for V and 4 bases for J; bases not matched to a gene: 6.

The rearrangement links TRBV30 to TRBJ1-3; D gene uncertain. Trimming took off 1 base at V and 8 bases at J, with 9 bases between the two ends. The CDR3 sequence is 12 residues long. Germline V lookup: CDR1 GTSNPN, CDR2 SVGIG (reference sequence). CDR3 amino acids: CAWSASGHTIYF. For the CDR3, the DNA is TGTGCCTGGAGTGCGTCGGGTCACACCATATATTTT. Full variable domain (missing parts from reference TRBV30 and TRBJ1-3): SQTIHQWPATLVQPVGSPLSLECTVEGTSNPNLYWYRQAAGRGLQLLFYSVGIGQISSEVPQNLSASRPQDRQFILSSKKLLLSDSGFYLCAWSASGHTIYFGEGSWLTVV.

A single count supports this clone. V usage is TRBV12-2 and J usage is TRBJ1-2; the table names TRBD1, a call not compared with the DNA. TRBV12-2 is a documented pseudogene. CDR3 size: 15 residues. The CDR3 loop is CASRHTGTANYGYTF. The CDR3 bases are TGTGCAAGTCGCCACACAGGGACAGCTAACTATGGCTACACCTTC.

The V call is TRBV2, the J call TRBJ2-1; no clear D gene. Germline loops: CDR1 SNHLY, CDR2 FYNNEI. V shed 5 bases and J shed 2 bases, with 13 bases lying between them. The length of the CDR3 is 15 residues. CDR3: CASSRDSIPYNEQFF. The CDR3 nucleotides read TGTGCCAGCAGTCGAGACTCAATTCCCTACAATGAGCAGTTCTTC.

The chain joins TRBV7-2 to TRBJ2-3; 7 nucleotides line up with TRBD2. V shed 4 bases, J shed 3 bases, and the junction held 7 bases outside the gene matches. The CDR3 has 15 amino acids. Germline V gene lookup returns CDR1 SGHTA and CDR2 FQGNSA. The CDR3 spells CASSYPLAVTDTQYF. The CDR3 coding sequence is TGTGCCAGCAGCTATCCCCTAGCGGTGACAGATACGCAGTATTTT.

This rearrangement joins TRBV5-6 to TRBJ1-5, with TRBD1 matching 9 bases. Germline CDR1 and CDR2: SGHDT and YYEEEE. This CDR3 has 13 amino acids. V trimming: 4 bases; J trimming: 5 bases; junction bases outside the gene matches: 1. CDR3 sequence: CASSRQGDQPQHF. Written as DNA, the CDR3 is TGTGCCAGCAGCAGACAGGGGGATCAGCCCCAGCATTTT.

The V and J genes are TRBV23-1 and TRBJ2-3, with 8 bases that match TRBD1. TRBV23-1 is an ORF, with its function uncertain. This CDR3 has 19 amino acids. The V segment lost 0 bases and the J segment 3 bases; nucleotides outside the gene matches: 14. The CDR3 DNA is TGCGCCAGCAGTCAATCTCCACGTAACGGACAGGGAGGAACAGATACGCAGTATTTT. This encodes CASSQSPRNGQGGTDTQYF.

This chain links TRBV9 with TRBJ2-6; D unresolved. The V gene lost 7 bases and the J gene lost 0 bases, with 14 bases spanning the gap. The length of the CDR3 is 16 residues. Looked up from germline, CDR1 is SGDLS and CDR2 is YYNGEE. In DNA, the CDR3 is TGTGCCAGCGGAACGGGTTCGGGCTCTGGGGCCAACGTCCTGACTTTC. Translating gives CASGTGSGSGANVLTF.